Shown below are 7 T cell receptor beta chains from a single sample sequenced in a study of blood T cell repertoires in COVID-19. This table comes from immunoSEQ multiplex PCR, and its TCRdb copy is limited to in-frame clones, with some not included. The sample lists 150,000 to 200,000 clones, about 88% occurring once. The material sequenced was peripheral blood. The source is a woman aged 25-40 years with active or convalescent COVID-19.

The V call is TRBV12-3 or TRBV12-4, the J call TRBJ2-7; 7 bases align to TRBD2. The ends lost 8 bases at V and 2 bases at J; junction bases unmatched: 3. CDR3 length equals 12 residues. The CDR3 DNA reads TGTGCCAGCGGGAGGGATACCTACGAGCAGTACTTC. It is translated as CASGRDTYEQYF.

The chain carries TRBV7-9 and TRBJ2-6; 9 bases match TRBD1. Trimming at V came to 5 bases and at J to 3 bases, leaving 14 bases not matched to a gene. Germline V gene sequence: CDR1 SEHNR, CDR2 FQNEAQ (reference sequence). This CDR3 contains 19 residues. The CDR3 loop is CASSPQPGQGFSGANVLTF. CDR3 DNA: TGTGCCAGCAGCCCCCAACCGGGACAGGGCTTTAGTGGGGCCAACGTCCTGACTTTC.

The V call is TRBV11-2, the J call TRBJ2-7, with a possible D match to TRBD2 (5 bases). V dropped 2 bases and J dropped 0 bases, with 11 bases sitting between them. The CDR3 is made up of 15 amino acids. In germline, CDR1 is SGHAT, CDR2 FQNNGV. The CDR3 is CASSLFSGSSYEQYF. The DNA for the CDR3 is TGTGCCAGCAGCTTATTCAGCGGCAGCTCCTACGAGCAGTACTTC.

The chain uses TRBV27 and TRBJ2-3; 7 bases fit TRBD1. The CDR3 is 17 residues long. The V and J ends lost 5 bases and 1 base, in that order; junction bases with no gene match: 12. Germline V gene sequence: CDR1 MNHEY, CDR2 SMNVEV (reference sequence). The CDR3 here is CASSPRRTGLRTDTQYF. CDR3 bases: TGTGCCAGCAGTCCACGGAGGACAGGTCTACGCACAGATACGCAGTATTTT.

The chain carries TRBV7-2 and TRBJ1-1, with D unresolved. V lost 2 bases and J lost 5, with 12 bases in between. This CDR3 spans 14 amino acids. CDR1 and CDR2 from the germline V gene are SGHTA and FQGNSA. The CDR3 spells CASSLPEGRTEAFF. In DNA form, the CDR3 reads TGTGCCAGCAGCTTACCTGAGGGAAGGACTGAAGCTTTCTTT.

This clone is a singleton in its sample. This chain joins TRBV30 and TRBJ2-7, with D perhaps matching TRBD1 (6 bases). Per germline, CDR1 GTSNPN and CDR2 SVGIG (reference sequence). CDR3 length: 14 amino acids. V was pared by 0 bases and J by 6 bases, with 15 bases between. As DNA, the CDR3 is TGTGCCTGGAGTGTATCGGACAGATCGGGCGAGCAGTACTTC. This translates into CAWSVSDRSGEQYF.

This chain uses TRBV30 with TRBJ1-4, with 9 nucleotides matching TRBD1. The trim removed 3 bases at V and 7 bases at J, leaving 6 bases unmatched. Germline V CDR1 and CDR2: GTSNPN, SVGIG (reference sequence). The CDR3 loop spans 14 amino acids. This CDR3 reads CAWRRTGAIEKLFF. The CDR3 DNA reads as TGTGCCTGGAGAAGGACAGGGGCTATTGAAAAACTGTTTTTT.